A single sample is the source of the 25 T cell receptor beta chains below, sequenced in a study of blood T cell repertoires in COVID-19. Profiling relied on immunoSEQ multiplex PCR, and the TCRdb table lists in-frame clones only, not all of them. The sample holds approximately 180,000 clones, roughly 81% seen once. The specimen was peripheral blood. The receptors stem from an elderly woman with COVID-19, enrolled during active disease.

The rearrangement uses TRBV3-1 (or the pseudogene TRBV3-2) and TRBJ1-4; possible D gene TRBD1, 5 bases. This CDR3 spans 15 amino acids. V was clipped by 1 base and J by 7 bases, with 13 bases between them. CDR1 and CDR2 from the germline V gene are LGHDT and YNNKEL (reference sequence). CDR3 amino acids: CASSQGRGEGEKLFF. In nucleotides, the CDR3 is TGTGCCAGCAGCCAAGGACGGGGGGAGGGTGAAAAACTGTTTTTT.

This rearrangement joins TRBV29-1 to TRBJ1-2; 8 nucleotides line up with TRBD1. The CDR3 loop spans 12 amino acids. Germline-derived CDR1 and CDR2 are SQVTM and ANQGSEA. The J segment lost 7 bases and the V segment lost 7 bases, leaving 8 bases of the junction unmatched. CDR3 sequence (DNA): TGCAGCGCAATGGACAGGGTCGGTGGCTACACCTTC. Protein: CSAMDRVGGYTF.

The chain is built from TRBV5-5 and TRBJ2-5; TRBD2 aligns across 8 bases. The J segment lost 3 bases and the V segment lost 4 bases, leaving 8 bases of the junction unmatched. Germline-derived CDR1 and CDR2 are SGHKS and YYEKEE (reference sequence). This CDR3 has 15 residues. The CDR3 here is CASSVTGTREETQYF. The DNA of the CDR3 is TGTGCCAGCAGCGTCACCGGGACTAGGGAAGAGACCCAGTACTTC. Full variable domain (outside the CDR3, taken from reference TRBV5-5 and TRBJ2-5): DAGVTQSPTHLIKTRGQQVTLRCSPISGHKSVSWYQQVLGQGPQFIFQYYEKEERGRGNFPDRFSARQFPNYSSELNVNALLLGDSALYLCASSVTGTREETQYFGPGTRLLVL.

The chain links TRBV4-2 to TRBJ2-1; 10 bases map to TRBD2. The CDR3 totals 18 residues. Germline V gene lookup returns CDR1 LGHNA and CDR2 YNFKEQ. Trimming took 0 bases from V and 0 from J; bases not matched to a gene: 5. This CDR3 reads CASSQDGTSDISYNEQFF. As DNA, the CDR3 is TGTGCCAGCAGCCAAGATGGGACTAGCGACATCTCCTACAATGAGCAGTTCTTC.

The rearrangement links TRBV3-1 (or the pseudogene TRBV3-2) to TRBJ1-1; the D gene is possibly TRBD1 (5 bases). V shed 5 bases and J shed 7 bases, with 11 bases lying between them. The CDR3 has 12 residues. The germline gives CDR1 LGHDT, CDR2 YNNKEL (reference sequence). CDR3 region: CASSFRDSEAFF. The CDR3 DNA sequence: TGTGCCAGCAGCTTCCGAGACAGTGAAGCTTTCTTT.

The rearrangement links TRBV19 to TRBJ2-2; 16 bases match TRBD2. The CDR3 totals 18 residues. Germline V gene data show CDR1 as LNHDA and CDR2 as SQIVND (reference sequence). V lost 5 bases, J lost 3 bases, and 6 bases stayed unmatched. The CDR3 reads CASSVGLAGGSDTGELFF. The CDR3 DNA follows: TGTGCCAGTAGTGTGGGACTAGCGGGAGGGTCCGACACCGGGGAGCTGTTTTTT.

The chain uses TRBV5-1 and TRBJ2-5; 9 bases align to TRBD1. The J segment lost 4 bases and the V segment lost 4 bases, leaving 11 bases of the junction unmatched. Germline CDR1 and CDR2: SGHRS and YFSETQ. This CDR3 spans 16 amino acids. CDR3 coding DNA: TGCGCCAGCAGCACCGGGACAGGGAGCGAGGTAGAGACCCAGTACTTC. Protein: CASSTGTGSEVETQYF.

This chain connects TRBV4-2 to TRBJ1-2; D unresolved. This CDR3 spans 14 amino acids. CDR1 is LGHNA, CDR2 YNFKEQ, per germline. V lost 1 base and J 2 bases, leaving 8 bases between the germline ends. CDR3 in amino acids: CASSQGQANYGYTF. CDR3 sequence (DNA): TGTGCCAGCAGCCAAGGCCAGGCCAACTATGGCTACACCTTC.

The chain uses TRBV28 and TRBJ2-7; 9 bases line up with TRBD1. V lost 5 bases to trimming and J lost 3 bases; unmatched junction nucleotides: 8. The CDR3 runs 15 residues. CDR1 is MDHEN, CDR2 SYDVKM, per germline. The CDR3 sequence: CASSGRTGDLYEQYF. The CDR3, as DNA: TGTGCCAGCAGTGGACGGACAGGGGACCTCTACGAGCAGTACTTC.

The V gene is TRBV7-2, the J gene TRBJ2-7; D is perhaps TRBD2 (6 bases). V dropped 3 bases and J dropped 6 bases, with 15 bases sitting between them. Germline CDR1 and CDR2: SGHTA and FQGNSA. CDR3 length: 14 residues. The CDR3: CASSFVEGSREQYF. CDR3 DNA sequence: TGTGCCAGCAGCTTTGTGGAGGGATCCCGCGAGCAGTACTTC.

This chain connects TRBV19 to TRBJ1-5, with no clear D. V lost 6 bases and J lost 0, with 18 bases in between. Germline CDR1 and CDR2: LNHDA and SQIVND (reference sequence). This CDR3 has 17 residues. The CDR3 here is CASSEGGSVYSNQPQHF. In DNA, the CDR3 is TGTGCCAGTAGCGAAGGCGGCAGCGTCTATAGCAATCAGCCCCAGCATTTT.

The gene calls are TRBV5-1 and TRBJ2-7; D not resolved. Germline loops: CDR1 SGHRS, CDR2 YFSETQ. The CDR3 sequence is 14 residues long. V lost 2 bases and J 3 bases, leaving 12 bases between the germline ends. For the CDR3, the DNA is TGCGCCAGCAGCTTAACAGCTGGCTTCTACGAGCAGTACTTC. Translation gives CASSLTAGFYEQYF.

The chain is built from TRBV10-3 and TRBJ2-3, with 9 bases lining up with TRBD2. Trimming took 6 bases from V and 2 from J; bases not matched to a gene: 6. Germline V gene data show CDR1 as ENHRY and CDR2 as SYGVKD. The CDR3 sequence is 15 residues long. In DNA form, the CDR3 reads TGTGCCATCAGGGGTAGCGGGAGCGACACAGATACGCAGTATTTT. This sequence encodes CAIRGSGSDTDTQYF.

The chain recombines TRBV6-5 with TRBJ2-7, with unresolved D. V was trimmed by 7 bases and J by 0 bases, leaving 13 bases between them. In germline, CDR1 is MNHEY, CDR2 SVGAGI. This CDR3 spans 14 amino acids. CDR3 nucleotide sequence: TGTGCCAGCACCGAAAGAACAGCCTCCTACGAGCAGTACTTC. Protein sequence: CASTERTASYEQYF.

V gene TRBV24-1 combines with J gene TRBJ1-5; TRBD1 matches 7 bases. Looked up from germline, CDR1 is KGHDR and CDR2 is SFDVKD. The CDR3 covers 13 residues. V was clipped by 9 bases and J by 7 bases; unmatched bases: 8. The CDR3 DNA is TGTGCCACCCAAGAGACAGGGAACCAGCCCCAGCATTTT. Its translation: CATQETGNQPQHF.

V is TRBV4-1 and J is TRBJ2-3, with a weak D call TRBD1 (5 bases). V dropped 0 bases and J dropped 5 bases, with 15 bases sitting between them. Germline CDR1 reads MGHRA; CDR2 reads YSYEKL. The CDR3 has 16 residues. CDR3 in amino acids: CASSQDFSRGRDTQYF. In DNA form, the CDR3 reads TGCGCCAGCAGCCAAGACTTCTCAAGGGGTCGAGATACGCAGTATTTT.

The chain carries TRBV27 and TRBJ1-6; 11 bases are a match to TRBD1. CDR1 is MNHEY, CDR2 SMNVEV, per germline (reference sequence). V was pared by 6 bases and J by 7 bases, with 5 bases of the junction left unmatched. This CDR3 spans 15 amino acids. The chain's CDR3 is CASRGQGAWNSPLHF. CDR3 bases: TGTGCCAGCAGAGGACAGGGGGCCTGGAATTCACCCCTCCACTTT.

This chain connects TRBV6-5 to TRBJ1-2; TRBD1 matches 10 bases. Germline lookup yields CDR1 MNHEY and CDR2 SVGAGI. Trimming took 0 bases from V and 4 from J; bases not matched to a gene: 2. The CDR3 has 15 residues. CDR3 coding DNA: TGTGCCAGCAGTTACTCGACAGGGGGCCGCTATGGCTACACCTTC. It yields the protein CASSYSTGGRYGYTF.

This chain uses TRBV29-1 with TRBJ1-5; maybe TRBD1 (5 bases). V was pared by 4 bases and J by 0 bases, with 10 bases between. The CDR3 has 14 residues. CDR1 is SQVTM, CDR2 ANQGSEA, per germline. CDR3 in DNA: TGCAGCGTTGGGTCAGGGTATAGCAATCAGCCCCAGCATTTT. Amino acid sequence: CSVGSGYSNQPQHF.

V is TRBV28 and J is TRBJ2-1, with 10 bases identical to TRBD2. After removal of 6 bases from V and 1 base from J, the junction contained 6 bases not matched to a gene. The CDR3 is 16 amino acids. Germline CDR1 and CDR2: MDHEN and SYDVKM. CDR3 in amino acids: CASSRGGLASYNEQFF. In nucleotides, the CDR3 is TGTGCCAGCAGCCGCGGGGGACTAGCGTCCTACAATGAGCAGTTCTTC.

This clone occurred once. The chain employs TRBV3-1 (or the pseudogene TRBV3-2) and TRBJ2-5; no definite D call. V lost 1 base and J lost 4, with 10 bases in between. CDR1 is LGHDT, CDR2 YNNKEL, per germline (reference sequence). There are 14 residues in the CDR3. The CDR3 sequence is CASSQGHRRETQYF. The CDR3 bases are TGTGCCAGCAGCCAAGGGCACAGAAGAGAGACCCAGTACTTC.

This clone came up a few times. This chain joins TRBV9 and TRBJ2-1; 8 bases align to TRBD2. The germline V gene encodes CDR1 SGDLS and CDR2 YYNGEE. The CDR3 runs 17 residues. The ends lost 0 bases at V and 0 bases at J; junction bases unmatched: 5. CDR3 protein: CASSVATSGSSYNEQFF. The CDR3 nucleotides read TGTGCCAGCAGCGTAGCTACTAGCGGAAGCTCCTACAATGAGCAGTTCTTC.

The chain employs TRBV7-9 and TRBJ2-7, with D uncertain. V gave up 4 bases and J gave up 4 bases, with 14 bases separating them. This CDR3 is 14 amino acids long. Germline V gene lookup returns CDR1 SEHNR and CDR2 FQNEAQ (reference sequence). Here the CDR3 DNA reads TGTGCCAGCAGCTCCCCTACGACGGGTTACGAGCAGTACTTC. Translated, it gives CASSSPTTGYEQYF. The full variable domain, its missing parts supplied by reference TRBV7-9 and TRBJ2-7, is DTGVSQNPRHKITKRGQNVTFRCDPISEHNRLYWYRQTLGQGPEFLTYFQNEAQLEKSRLLSDRFSAERPKGSFSTLEIQRTEQGDSAMYLCASSSPTTGYEQYFGPGTRLTVT.

The V call is TRBV6-5, the J call TRBJ1-1; D possibly corresponds to TRBD1 (6 bases). Trimming shortened V by 5 bases and J by 2 bases, and 12 bases separated the two germline ends. The CDR3 has 14 residues. Germline lookup yields CDR1 MNHEY and CDR2 SVGAGI. CDR3 in amino acids: CASSIRTDNTEAFF. The CDR3 bases are TGTGCCAGCAGTATCCGGACAGACAACACTGAAGCTTTCTTT.

The J gene is TRBJ1-5, the V gene TRBV12-3 or TRBV12-4; maybe TRBD1 (5 bases). V was shortened by 6 bases and J by 9 bases, with 12 bases between the two germline ends. The length of the CDR3 is 12 residues. CDR3 protein: CASRFRAGPQHF. CDR3 sequence (DNA): TGTGCCAGCAGGTTCAGGGCCGGGCCCCAGCATTTT.